The entry that follows covers one TCR beta chain sequence. Germline assignment: CDR1 LNHDA and CDR2 SQIVND (reference sequence). The CDR3 extends over 16 amino acids. Trimming removed 7 bases from V and 4 bases from J; junction bases left unmatched: 9. The study ran its PCR with 60 Vbeta and 13 Jbeta primers. Per the original data handling: Around 9.9 million shared chains were among the about 80 million unique TCR beta chains that a later analysis counted. The method was immunoSEQ multiplex PCR; TCRdb's version includes in-frame clones alone and lacks a portion of them. The DNA was the basis for D and trimming; V, J and clone size are from that table. This table holds approximately 120,000 clones, around 86% found once. The data stem from a study of cytomegalovirus exposure and HLA in healthy donors.

The chain combines TRBV19 with TRBJ2-6; TRBD1 aligns across 8 bases. Sequencing was performed on PBMCs. This sequence was found in a woman aged 25-40 years in good health and CMV-seronegative. The CDR3 protein is CASNNRGTTGANVLTF. CDR3 sequence (DNA): TGTGCCAGTAATAACAGGGGGACGACGGGGGCCAACGTCCTGACTTTC. Full variable domain (remainder filled in from reference TRBV19 and TRBJ2-6): DGGITQSPKYLFRKEGQNVTLSCEQNLNHDAMYWYRQDPGQGLRLIYYSQIVNDFQKGDIAEGYSVSREKKESFPLTVTSAQKNPTAFYLCASNNRGTTGANVLTFGAGSRLTVL.